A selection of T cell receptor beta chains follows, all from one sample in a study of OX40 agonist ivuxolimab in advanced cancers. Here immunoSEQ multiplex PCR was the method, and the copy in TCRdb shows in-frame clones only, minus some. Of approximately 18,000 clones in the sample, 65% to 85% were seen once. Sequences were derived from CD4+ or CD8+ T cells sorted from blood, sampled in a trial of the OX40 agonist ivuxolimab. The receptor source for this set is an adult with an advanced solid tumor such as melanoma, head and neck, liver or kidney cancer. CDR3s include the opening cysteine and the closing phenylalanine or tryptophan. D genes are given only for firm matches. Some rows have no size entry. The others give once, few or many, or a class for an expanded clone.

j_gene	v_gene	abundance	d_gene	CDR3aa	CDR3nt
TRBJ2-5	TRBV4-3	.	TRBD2	CASSQVWLAGETQYF	TGCGCCAGCAGCCAAGTCTGGCTAGCGGGGGAGACCCAGTACTTC
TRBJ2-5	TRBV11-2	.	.	CASSLEGRETQYF	TGTGCCAGCAGCTTAGAAGGGAGGGAGACCCAGTACTTC
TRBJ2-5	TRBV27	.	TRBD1	CARRGPALPNKKSVETQYF	TGTGCGAGAAGGGGGCCGGCGTTGCCTAACAAGAAGAGTGTGGAGACCCAGTACTTC
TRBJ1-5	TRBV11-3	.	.	CASSLGAFGQPQHF	TGTGCCAGCAGCTTAGGGGCGTTTGGTCAGCCCCAGCATTTT
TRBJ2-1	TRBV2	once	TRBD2	CASSPREGPSYNEQFF	TGTGCCAGCAGTCCCCGGGAGGGGCCCAGTTACAATGAGCAGTTCTTC
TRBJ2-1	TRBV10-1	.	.	CASSQGPNEQFF	TGCGCCAGCAGTCAGGGACCCAATGAGCAGTTCTTC
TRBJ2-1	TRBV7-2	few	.	CASSYNMGSTYNEQFF	TGTGCCAGCAGCTATAACATGGGCAGCACCTACAATGAGCAGTTCTTC
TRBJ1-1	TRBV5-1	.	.	CASSLGMGTEAFF	TGCGCCAGCAGCTTGGGTATGGGGACTGAAGCTTTCTTT
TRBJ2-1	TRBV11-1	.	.	CASSVARLLEIGNNEQFF	TGTGCCAGCAGCGTCGCAAGACTCCTCGAGATCGGTAACAATGAGCAGTTCTTC
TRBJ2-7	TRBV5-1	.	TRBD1	CASSPAPGTAYEQYF	TGCGCCAGCAGCCCCGCCCCGGGGACAGCCTACGAGCAGTACTTC
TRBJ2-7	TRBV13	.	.	CASSLATGRDYEQYF	TGTGCCAGCAGCTTAGCAACAGGACGAGATTACGAGCAGTACTTC